One sample yielded the 28 T cell receptor beta chains listed below, sequenced in a study of T cell responses to AZD1222 COVID-19 vaccine. Sequenced by immunoSEQ multiplex PCR; TCRdb stores in-frame clones only, minus some. The sample contains 75,000 to 95,000 clones, about nine tenths of which appear only once. The starting material was peripheral blood, obtained 28 days after the second dose of the MenACWY control vaccine. Source of these receptors: an adult who received the MenACWY meningococcal vaccine as a control.

This chain uses TRBV30 with TRBJ2-5; 8 nucleotides match TRBD2. V lost 5 bases to trimming and J lost 4 bases; unmatched junction nucleotides: 3. CDR1 GTSNPN and CDR2 SVGIG come from the germline V gene (reference sequence). This CDR3 is built from 12 residues. The CDR3 here is CAWGLARETQYF. In DNA, the CDR3 is TGTGCCTGGGGACTAGCTAGAGAGACCCAGTACTTC.

CDR3 protein: CASSPDRTLNIQYF. CDR3 sequence (DNA): TGTGCCAGCAGTCCCGACAGAACTTTAAACATTCAGTACTTC. The gene calls are TRBV6-5 and TRBJ2-4, with D possibly being TRBD1 (5 bases). Germline values: CDR1 MNHEY, CDR2 SVGAGI. This CDR3 is built from 14 residues. Trimming cost V 5 bases and J 6 bases, with 14 bases left between them.

CDR3 nucleotides: TGTGCCAGCACCAACGGACCAGGCGTAACGTCGACCCAGCATTTT. Translated, it gives CASTNGPGVTSTQHF. The chain employs TRBV7-9 and TRBJ1-5; D is ambiguous. There are 15 residues in the CDR3. Germline V gives CDR1 SEHNR, CDR2 FQNEAQ (reference sequence). Deletions cut 7 bases from V and 11 bases from J, with 24 bases between. The full variable domain, in which reference TRBV7-9 and TRBJ1-5 provide the parts outside the CDR3, is DTGVSQNPRHKITKRGQNVTFRCDPISEHNRLYWYRQTLGQGPEFLTYFQNEAQLEKSRLLSDRFSAERPKGSFSTLEIQRTEQGDSAMYLCASTNGPGVTSTQHFGDGTRLSIL.

The chain joins TRBV28 to TRBJ2-3, with D perhaps matching TRBD1 (5 bases). CDR3 size: 15 residues. Trimming took 3 bases from V and 3 from J, leaving 13 bases between them. CDR1 is MDHEN and CDR2 is SYDVKM in the germline V gene. For the CDR3, the DNA is TGTGCCAGCAGTTTCTGGGGATCAGGGACAGATACGCAGTATTTT. Residues: CASSFWGSGTDTQYF.

V is TRBV28 and J is TRBJ2-7; 7 positions match TRBD1. The CDR3 covers 13 residues. CDR1 and CDR2 from the germline V gene are MDHEN and SYDVKM. V shed 5 bases and J 0 bases; nucleotides not matched to a gene: 1. In nucleotides, the CDR3 is TGTGCCAGCAGTGGGACAGTCTCCTACGAGCAGTACTTC. It yields the protein CASSGTVSYEQYF.

The chain links TRBV7-2 to TRBJ1-3; 8 bases align to TRBD1. Germline assignment: CDR1 SGHTA and CDR2 FQGNSA. Trimming at V came to 3 bases and at J to 2 bases, leaving 3 bases not matched to a gene. The CDR3 length is 15 residues. CDR3 sequence reads: CASSFAGGTGNTIYF. The CDR3 DNA sequence: TGTGCCAGCAGCTTCGCAGGGGGCACTGGAAACACCATATATTTT.

This chain joins TRBV4-3 and TRBJ1-5; D is uncertain. V lost 1 base, J lost 0 bases, and 7 bases lay in between. Germline assignment: CDR1 LGHNA and CDR2 YSLEER. This CDR3 has 15 residues. CDR3 protein: CASSQGWNSNQPQHF. In nucleotides, the CDR3 is TGCGCCAGCAGCCAAGGGTGGAATAGCAATCAGCCCCAGCATTTT.

The chain joins TRBV5-4 to TRBJ1-2; D is uncertain. The ends were cut back, 5 bases at V and 1 base at J, with 12 bases in the middle. This CDR3 comprises 14 residues. The V gene's germline CDR1 is SGHNT and CDR2 YYREEE (reference sequence). CDR3 region: CASSRDAHNYGYTF. CDR3 coding DNA: TGTGCCAGCAGTCGCGACGCTCATAACTATGGCTACACCTTC.

This chain links TRBV10-3 with TRBJ2-5; D is perhaps TRBD1 or TRBD2 (6 bases each). The CDR3 has 13 amino acids. CDR1 and CDR2 from the germline V gene are ENHRY and SYGVKD. Deletions cut 7 bases from V and 5 bases from J, with 14 bases between. In DNA, the CDR3 is TGTGCCATCAAGGAACAGGGAGGTGAGACCCAGTACTTC. Its translation: CAIKEQGGETQYF.

This rearrangement joins TRBV11-3 to TRBJ2-2; 15 bases are shared with TRBD2. V shed 5 bases, J shed 1 base, and the junction held 5 bases outside the gene matches. Germline CDR1 reads SGHNT; CDR2 reads YENEEA. The CDR3 consists of 18 residues. CDR3 in DNA: TGTGCCAGCAGCCCTGGACTAGCGGGGGGGATGAACACCGGGGAGCTGTTTTTT. This encodes CASSPGLAGGMNTGELFF.

This chain's CDR3 is CASSAERGRGNQPQHF. CDR3 DNA sequence: TGTGCCAGCAGTGCCGAACGGGGTAGGGGCAATCAGCCCCAGCATTTT. The gene calls are TRBV6-1 and TRBJ1-5, with D unresolved. CDR3 length: 16 amino acids. V shed 4 bases and J shed 2 bases, with 15 bases lying between them. The V gene's germline CDR1 is MNHNS and CDR2 SASEGT.

This chain links TRBV12-3 or TRBV12-4 with TRBJ1-2, with a tentative D call TRBD1 (5 bases). The length of the CDR3 is 12 residues. V was cut by 5 bases and J by 7 bases, with 11 bases left in between. The CDR3 nucleotides are TGTGCCAGCAGTCCAGGGTGGGGTGGCTACACCTTC. Its translation: CASSPGWGGYTF.

The chain joins TRBV5-6 to TRBJ1-1; tentative D call: TRBD1 (5 bases). The germline CDR1 and CDR2 sequences are SGHDT and YYEEEE. V was shortened by 3 bases and J by 6 bases, with 24 bases between the two germline ends. There are 17 residues in the CDR3. The CDR3 reads CASSSLKIGTVWAEAFF. The CDR3 bases are TGTGCCAGCAGCTCCCTCAAGATTGGGACCGTTTGGGCTGAAGCTTTCTTT.

The chain couples TRBV12-3 or TRBV12-4 to TRBJ2-5, with D uncertain. CDR3 length equals 13 residues. Deletions cut 2 bases from V and 5 bases from J, with 9 bases between. The CDR3 DNA reads TGTGCCAGCAGTTTAAGGCGTAGGGAGACCCAGTACTTC. The encoded protein is CASSLRRRETQYF.

J is TRBJ2-7 and V is TRBV3-1 (or the pseudogene TRBV3-2); no firm D call. The CDR3 length is 12 residues. V was trimmed by 5 bases and J by 2 bases, leaving 7 bases between them. The germline V gene encodes CDR1 LGHDT and CDR2 YNNKEL (reference sequence). CDR3 bases: TGTGCCAGCAGCTCTCTGGCCTACGAGCAGTACTTC. This codes for CASSSLAYEQYF.

About this clone itself: One end of the junction varies from germline; a read error may be responsible. V and J are TRBV11-2 and TRBJ1-2, with D tentatively TRBD1 (5 bases). The CDR3 has 13 residues. Per germline, CDR1 SGHAT and CDR2 FQNNGV. Here the CDR3 DNA reads TGTGCCAGCAGATTAGCAGGGAACTATGGCTACACCTTC. This codes for CASRLAGNYGYTF. Filled out from reference TRBV11-2 and TRBJ1-2, the complete variable domain reads EAGVAQSPRYKIIEKRQSVAFWCNPISGHATLYWYQQILGQGPKLLIQFQNNGVVDDSQLPKDRFSAERLKGVDSTLKIQPAKLEDSAVYLCASRLAGNYGYTFGSGTRLTVV.

By its share, this clone is medium-sized. The V and J genes are TRBV7-9 and TRBJ1-1, with TRBD1 matching over 9 bases. V was clipped by 1 base and J by 4 bases; unmatched bases: 7. CDR1 is SEHNR and CDR2 is FQNEAQ in the germline V gene (reference sequence). The CDR3 extends over 16 amino acids. The CDR3 DNA sequence: TGTGCCAGCAGCTTAGGGACAGGGGATCTTGGCACTGAAGCTTTCTTT. Translated, it gives CASSLGTGDLGTEAFF.

The V call is TRBV19, the J call TRBJ1-1; TRBD1 is a possible D gene (6 bases). Germline V CDR1 and CDR2: LNHDA, SQIVND (reference sequence). This CDR3 is built from 13 residues. V was cut by 5 bases and J by 4 bases, with 11 bases left in between. CDR3 region: CASSFRRGTEAFF. CDR3 nucleotides: TGTGCCAGTAGTTTTCGCAGGGGCACTGAAGCTTTCTTT.

V is TRBV7-9 and J is TRBJ2-3, with 14 positions matching TRBD2. Per the germline V gene, CDR1 is SEHNR and CDR2 is FQNEAQ (reference sequence). V shed 3 bases and J 8 bases; nucleotides not matched to a gene: 1. The CDR3 is 14 amino acids. The CDR3 bases are TGTGCCAGCAGCTTGGGGACTAGCGGGGGTACGCAGTATTTT. Residues: CASSLGTSGGTQYF.

This chain links TRBV5-6 with TRBJ1-4; 7 bases fit TRBD1. Trimming cost V 4 bases and J 7 bases; bases outside gene matches: 10. Germline values: CDR1 SGHDT, CDR2 YYEEEE. The CDR3 extends over 15 amino acids. The CDR3 DNA follows: TGTGCCAGCAGCCGGGGTGAGGGGGCTCGTGAAAAACTGTTTTTT. This codes for CASSRGEGAREKLFF.

The V and J genes are TRBV19 and TRBJ1-1; 10 bases match TRBD1. This CDR3 is 16 amino acids long. CDR1 LNHDA and CDR2 SQIVND come from the germline V gene (reference sequence). V trimming: 5 bases; J trimming: 4 bases; junction bases outside the gene matches: 10. The CDR3 DNA follows: TGTGCCAGTAGTTCCGGACAGGGGGTCTTGTTCACTGAAGCTTTCTTT. Translation gives CASSSGQGVLFTEAFF.

The gene calls are TRBV6-1 and TRBJ2-2; TRBD1 matches at 9 bases. Germline values: CDR1 MNHNS, CDR2 SASEGT. The trim removed 4 bases at V and 1 base at J, leaving 7 bases unmatched. This CDR3 is built from 17 residues. This chain's CDR3 is CASSGTTGGGNTGELFF. The CDR3 bases are TGTGCCAGCAGTGGGACCACAGGGGGCGGGAACACCGGGGAGCTGTTTTTT.

The chain links TRBV5-4 to TRBJ1-3, with D possibly matching TRBD1 (5 bases). Germline V lookup: CDR1 SGHNT, CDR2 YYREEE (reference sequence). The V and J ends lost 4 bases and 0 bases respectively, with 14 bases between them. The CDR3 sequence is 16 residues long. The CDR3 coding sequence is TGTGCCAGCAGCCCCGGGGCGAACCCCTCTGGAAACACCATATATTTT. As protein: CASSPGANPSGNTIYF.

The V gene is TRBV6-4, the J gene TRBJ1-5; the D is unclear. This CDR3 has 13 amino acids. V was cut by 2 bases and J by 0 bases, with 2 bases left in between. Germline CDR1 and CDR2: MRHNA and SNTAGT. The chain's CDR3 is CASSDNSNQPQHF. CDR3 nucleotide sequence: TGTGCCAGCAGTGACAATAGCAATCAGCCCCAGCATTTT.

The chain employs TRBV29-1 and TRBJ2-3; D is uncertain. The CDR3 runs to 13 residues. With 3 bases removed from V and 0 bases from J, the gap between germline ends came to 7 bases. The germline V gene has CDR1 SQVTM and CDR2 ANQGSEA. The CDR3 protein is CSVDVQSTDTQYF. The DNA for the CDR3 is TGCAGCGTTGACGTACAGAGCACAGATACGCAGTATTTT.

This sequence joins TRBV28 and TRBJ2-3; no definite D call. With 4 bases removed from V and 7 bases from J, the gap between germline ends came to 12 bases. Germline V gene lookup returns CDR1 MDHEN and CDR2 SYDVKM. The CDR3 has 13 residues. As DNA, the CDR3 is TGTGCCAGCAGTTCTCTGACCCGGTATACGCAGTATTTT. Translation: CASSSLTRYTQYF.

The chain has TRBV6-5 and TRBJ1-6; no clear D. Trimming cost V 8 bases and J 8 bases, with 10 bases left between them. Germline-derived CDR1 and CDR2 are MNHEY and SVGAGI. The CDR3 is made up of 12 amino acids. CDR3 sequence reads: CASEDGDSPLHF. The DNA for the CDR3 is TGTGCCAGCGAGGACGGGGATTCACCCCTCCACTTT.

The chain couples TRBV5-4 to TRBJ2-3, with D unresolved. The V gene's germline CDR1 is SGHNT and CDR2 YYREEE (reference sequence). The CDR3 loop spans 14 amino acids. Trimming took off 7 bases at V and 3 bases at J, with 15 bases between the two ends. The CDR3 protein is CASQPEISTDTQYF. The CDR3 region has the DNA TGTGCCAGCCAGCCGGAGATCTCAACAGATACGCAGTATTTT. Supplemented by reference TRBV5-4 and TRBJ2-3, the full variable domain reads ETGVTQSPTHLIKTRGQQVTLRCSSQSGHNTVSWYQQALGQGPQFIFQYYREEENGRGNFPPRFSGLQFPNYSSELNVNALELDDSALYLCASQPEISTDTQYFGPGTRLTVL.